Following are 17 T cell receptor beta chains from one sample sequenced in a study of T cell responses to AZD1222 COVID-19 vaccine. Only in-frame clones appear in the TCRdb table, and some are missing; sequencing was by immunoSEQ multiplex PCR. The table lists roughly 56,000 clones, 80% to 90% of them singletons. The specimen was peripheral blood, collected on day 0 of AZD1222 vaccination. The receptors derive from an adult in good health.

The gene calls are TRBV30 and TRBJ2-2, with D unresolved. Trimming left V 0 bases short and J 2 bases short, with 10 bases between. In germline, CDR1 is GTSNPN, CDR2 SVGIG (reference sequence). This CDR3 contains 15 residues. CDR3 region: CAWSVLSQNTGELFF. CDR3 bases: TGTGCCTGGAGTGTACTGTCCCAAAACACCGGGGAGCTGTTTTTT.

This clone was counted only a few times. J is TRBJ2-5 and V is TRBV6-2 or TRBV6-3, with D unresolved. There are 13 residues in the CDR3. Trimming cost V 4 bases and J 6 bases, with 12 bases left between them. Germline V gene lookup returns CDR1 MNHEY and CDR2 SVGEGT. The CDR3 coding sequence is TGTGCCAGCAGTTGGTCAGGCCATCAGACCCAGTACTTC. This codes for CASSWSGHQTQYF.

This chain links TRBV18 with TRBJ1-1; no definite D call. CDR3 length: 16 amino acids. CDR1 is KGHSH, CDR2 LQKENI, per germline. V was cut by 3 bases and J by 3 bases, with 17 bases left in between. CDR3 sequence reads: CASSPQSAARDTEAFF. The CDR3 DNA sequence: TGTGCCAGCTCACCGCAATCGGCTGCCCGGGACACTGAAGCTTTCTTT.

This chain connects TRBV15 to TRBJ2-1; D remains ambiguous. V was clipped by 8 bases and J by 7 bases, with 15 bases between them. This CDR3 contains 13 residues. Germline V gives CDR1 LNHNV, CDR2 YYDKDF (reference sequence). For the CDR3, the DNA is TGTGCCACCCTCCTTGTTGGGGTGAATGAGCAGTTCTTC. This codes for CATLLVGVNEQFF.

V is TRBV13 and J is TRBJ1-3, with D hard to call. V was trimmed by 1 base and J by 0 bases, leaving 13 bases between them. The CDR3 is made up of 17 amino acids. The germline V gene has CDR1 PRHDT and CDR2 FYEKMQ (reference sequence). As DNA, the CDR3 is TGTGCCAGCAGCTTAGTATTAGTAGGCGGCTCTGGAAACACCATATATTTT. Its translation: CASSLVLVGGSGNTIYF.

The CDR3 loop is CASSSGAAGDTQYF. The CDR3 nucleotides read TGTGCCAGTAGTAGCGGGGCTGCCGGGGATACGCAGTATTTT. The chain has TRBV19 and TRBJ2-3, with a weak D call TRBD2 (6 bases). Germline CDR1 is LNHDA and CDR2 is SQIVND (reference sequence). Deletions cut 4 bases from V and 6 bases from J, with 14 bases between. The CDR3 sequence is 14 residues long.

The CDR3 sequence: CASSPMGRGRTGELFF. The CDR3 region has the DNA TGTGCCAGCAGCCCCATGGGGCGGGGGCGGACCGGGGAGCTGTTTTTT. The rearrangement links TRBV7-6 to TRBJ2-2; D might be TRBD2 (7 bases). CDR3 length: 16 residues. Germline V lookup: CDR1 SGHVS, CDR2 FNYEAQ. The V gene lost 5 bases and the J gene lost 5 bases, with 18 bases spanning the gap.

The V gene is TRBV3-1 (or the pseudogene TRBV3-2), the J gene TRBJ2-1; perhaps TRBD1 as D (6 bases). Trimming removed 2 bases at V and 3 bases at J, with 14 bases between. From germline, CDR1 is LGHDT and CDR2 YNNKEL (reference sequence). The CDR3 sequence is 16 residues long. The DNA for the CDR3 is TGTGCCAGCAGCCAACCGGGACAAAATATCTACAATGAGCAGTTCTTC. Encoded protein: CASSQPGQNIYNEQFF.

This chain links TRBV3-1 (or the pseudogene TRBV3-2) with TRBJ2-7, with 7 bases lining up with TRBD2. Looked up from germline, CDR1 is LGHDT and CDR2 is YNNKEL (reference sequence). V shed 5 bases, J shed 0 bases, and the junction held 16 bases outside the gene matches. This CDR3 is 18 amino acids long. CDR3 sequence (DNA): TGTGCCAGCAGCGTAAGGTCTCCCTCCGGGGGGTTCTCCTACGAGCAGTACTTC. Amino acids: CASSVRSPSGGFSYEQYF.

The sample holds one count of this clone. The V gene is TRBV7-3, the J gene TRBJ2-7, with 8 bases matching TRBD2. CDR3 size: 15 residues. Germline V gene data show CDR1 as SGHTA and CDR2 as FQGTGA. Trimming at V came to 4 bases and at J to 7 bases, leaving 12 bases not matched to a gene. CDR3 nucleotide sequence: TGTGCCAGCAGCTACCGGGGACTAGTGGGTGATGAGCAGTACTTC. Its protein product is CASSYRGLVGDEQYF.

The count of this clone is one. This chain connects TRBV7-8 to TRBJ1-2; D unclear. Germline lookup yields CDR1 SGHVS and CDR2 FQNEAQ. The CDR3 runs to 15 residues. Trimming pared 8 bases from V and 2 bases from J, leaving 18 bases between. CDR3 nucleotide sequence: TGTGCCAGCTACCCCCTGAGGGTTGCCAACTATGGCTACACCTTC. Protein sequence: CASYPLRVANYGYTF.

The rearrangement uses TRBV7-2 and TRBJ2-7; tentatively, D is TRBD1 (6 bases). CDR3 length equals 14 residues. V dropped 1 base and J dropped 9 bases, with 16 bases sitting between them. CDR1 is SGHTA, CDR2 FQGNSA, per germline. CDR3 in amino acids: CASSLEEDRKGQYF. The CDR3 bases are TGTGCCAGCAGCTTAGAGGAGGACAGAAAAGGGCAGTACTTC.

The rearrangement links TRBV28 to TRBJ2-2, with 9 bases fitting TRBD1. V was clipped by 3 bases and J by 3 bases; unmatched bases: 2. This CDR3 contains 15 residues. Per germline, CDR1 MDHEN and CDR2 SYDVKM. The CDR3 region has the DNA TGTGCCAGCAGTTTGGGGGACAGGGACACCGGGGAGCTGTTTTTT. Translation: CASSLGDRDTGELFF.

V gene TRBV10-3 combines with J gene TRBJ1-2; TRBD1 matches at 8 bases. CDR3 length: 13 amino acids. CDR1 and CDR2 (germline): ENHRY, SYGVKD. Unmatched junction bases numbered 7, after V lost 7 bases and J lost 6 bases. The CDR3 DNA follows: TGTGCCATCACGCGATTGACAGGGGATGGCTACACCTTC. It specifies CAITRLTGDGYTF.

J is TRBJ1-1 and V is TRBV6-6, with TRBD1 matching 10 bases. The CDR3 spans 16 residues. The V gene's germline CDR1 is MNHNY and CDR2 SVGAGI (reference sequence). V dropped 5 bases and J dropped 5; count of bases not matched to a gene: 11. CDR3 protein: CASSKTGTGARTEAFF. CDR3 bases: TGTGCCAGCAGTAAAACCGGGACAGGGGCGAGGACTGAAGCTTTCTTT.

The chain employs TRBV19 and TRBJ2-1; a weak D match, TRBD1 (6 bases). This CDR3 has 16 amino acids. V was trimmed by 6 bases and J by 2 bases, leaving 17 bases between them. Per germline, CDR1 LNHDA and CDR2 SQIVND (reference sequence). The CDR3 here is CASRTTPGQPYNEQFF. For the CDR3, the DNA is TGTGCCAGTAGAACGACTCCGGGACAACCCTACAATGAGCAGTTCTTC.

This sequence joins TRBV7-2 and TRBJ2-7; 9 nucleotides match TRBD1. CDR3 length equals 15 residues. Germline assignment: CDR1 SGHTA and CDR2 FQGNSA. V shed 1 base and J 1 base; nucleotides not matched to a gene: 2. In nucleotides, the CDR3 is TGTGCCAGCAGCTTAGGGACAGGGGCTTCCTACGAGCAGTACTTC. Translating gives CASSLGTGASYEQYF.